This T cell receptor beta chain is drawn from a study of CD8 T cells in ankylosing spondylitis. Remarks on this clonotype: Its antigen is unidentified.

Study-wide results and caveats: Relatively scarce in peripheral blood, disease-linked clones were CD8+. A motif in TCR beta, a set of eight highly homologous variants, appeared characteristic of ankylosing spondylitis blood.

TCRdb reprocessed the 5' RACE reads via MiXCR and lists one record per CDR3 protein. Of a few hundred thousand distinct CDR3 sequences listed, over 15% were seen once; the top ten hold around 32%. Germline values: CDR1 LGHNA, CDR2 YSLEER. This CDR3 has 16 amino acids. V was pared by 0 bases and J by 7 bases, with 16 bases between. Sample: blood, either unsorted or a sorted T cell fraction (not recorded which). The TCR originated in a male donor with ankylosing spondylitis or in good health (not recorded which). The chain links TRBV4-3 to TRBJ2-1, with D unresolved. The CDR3: CASSQDHLAVGNEQFF. In DNA form, the CDR3 reads TGCGCCAGCAGCCAAGATCATTTAGCTGTTGGAAATGAGCAGTTCTTC.